One sample yielded the 20 T cell receptor beta chains listed below, sequenced in a study of shared clonotypes between healthy human individuals. CD8 cells regarded as naive lacked CD45RO, were positively chosen for CCR7, and omitted terminally differentiated effector memory CD45RA+ cells. Measured with immunoSEQ multiplex PCR; TCRdb has only the in-frame clones, and not every one. The sample contains about 2 million clones, just under 95% of which appear only once. Sequences were obtained from naive CD8+ T cells sorted from blood. The receptor source for this set is a man between 18 and 29 years old in good health.

V and J are TRBV27 and TRBJ2-1, with D tentatively TRBD1 (5 bases). The CDR3 runs to 15 residues. CDR1 and CDR2 from the germline V gene are MNHEY and SMNVEV (reference sequence). Trimming stripped 2 bases from V and 7 bases from J, with 15 bases between. CDR3 sequence: CASSLGQGAWNEQFF. The CDR3 nucleotides read TGTGCCAGCAGTTTAGGGCAGGGCGCTTGGAATGAGCAGTTCTTC.

The rearrangement joins TRBV2 to TRBJ2-1; D could derive from TRBD1 or TRBD2 (5 bases each). CDR1 and CDR2 (germline): SNHLY, FYNNEI. The CDR3 sequence is 15 residues long. The V gene lost 0 bases and the J gene lost 5 bases, with 11 bases spanning the gap. CDR3 protein: CASSEAWDLNNEQFF. The CDR3 nucleotides read TGTGCCAGCAGTGAAGCCTGGGACCTGAACAATGAGCAGTTCTTC. The full variable domain, with the rest looked up from reference TRBV2 and TRBJ2-1, is EPEVTQTPSHQVTQMGQEVILRCVPISNHLYFYWYRQILGQKVEFLVSFYNNEISEKSEIFDDQFSVERPDGSNFTLKIRSTKLEDSAMYFCASSEAWDLNNEQFFGPGTRLTVL.

V and J are TRBV15 and TRBJ2-3; D remains ambiguous. CDR1 and CDR2 from the germline V gene are LNHNV and YYDKDF (reference sequence). The CDR3 consists of 17 residues. Trimming removed 1 base at V and 1 base at J, with 15 bases between. CDR3 residues: CATSRAPASPGTDTQYF. CDR3 in DNA: TGTGCCACCAGCAGAGCCCCGGCCAGCCCGGGCACAGATACGCAGTATTTT.

The chain links TRBV4-3 to TRBJ2-1, with 8 bases that match TRBD1. The germline V gene has CDR1 LGHNA and CDR2 YSLEER. The junction had 3 bases not matched to a gene; V was cut back by 1 base and J by 4 bases. The CDR3 is made up of 15 amino acids. The CDR3 sequence: CASSQARTGYNEQFF. The CDR3 coding sequence is TGCGCCAGCAGCCAAGCCCGGACAGGGTACAATGAGCAGTTCTTC.

The J gene is TRBJ1-2, the V gene TRBV29-1; TRBD1 aligns across 11 bases. The germline gives CDR1 SQVTM, CDR2 ANQGSEA. The CDR3 is 13 residues long. Trimming removed 7 bases from V and 3 bases from J; junction bases left unmatched: 4. The CDR3 DNA reads TGCAGCGGTTGGACAGGGGGCGACTATGGCTACACCTTC. Its protein is CSGWTGGDYGYTF.

With regard to this clone: The same CDR3 arises from other DNA sequences in this sample as well. This chain connects TRBV9 to TRBJ2-3, with 14 positions matching TRBD2. V was clipped by 0 bases and J by 6 bases; unmatched bases: 0. The germline gives CDR1 SGDLS, CDR2 YYNGEE. CDR3 length equals 15 residues. This CDR3 reads CASSVGLAGGDTQYF. CDR3 nucleotide sequence: TGTGCCAGCAGCGTAGGACTAGCGGGAGGGGATACGCAGTATTTT.

The V gene is TRBV7-2, the J gene TRBJ1-1; the D is unclear. Germline CDR1 is SGHTA and CDR2 is FQGNSA. Trimming cost V 5 bases and J 3 bases, with 10 bases left between them. The length of the CDR3 is 13 residues. This CDR3 is CASSEWTYTEAFF. In DNA form, the CDR3 reads TGTGCCAGCAGCGAGTGGACTTACACTGAAGCTTTCTTT.

Here the CDR3 DNA reads TGTGCCAGTAGTATTTCTAGCGGGCTCACAGATACGCAGTATTTT. This sequence encodes CASSISSGLTDTQYF. The chain employs TRBV19 and TRBJ2-3, with 8 bases that match TRBD2. The V gene end was trimmed by 3 bases and the J gene end by 2 bases; junction bases not matched to a gene: 4. The CDR3 loop spans 15 amino acids. The germline gives CDR1 LNHDA, CDR2 SQIVND (reference sequence).

J is TRBJ1-3 and V is TRBV4-1, with D uncertain. Trimming pared 1 base from V and 0 bases from J, leaving 7 bases between. The CDR3 totals 15 residues. Germline values: CDR1 MGHRA, CDR2 YSYEKL. The CDR3: CASSQGMDSGNTIYF. The DNA of the CDR3 is TGCGCCAGCAGCCAAGGGATGGACTCTGGAAACACCATATATTTT.

This clone appeared once. The V gene is TRBV19, the J gene TRBJ1-5; D unclear. Trimming shortened V by 4 bases and J by 0 bases, and 10 bases separated the two germline ends. The CDR3 runs 15 residues. Germline values: CDR1 LNHDA, CDR2 SQIVND (reference sequence). The CDR3: CASSSGDYSNQPQHF. The CDR3, as DNA: TGTGCCAGTAGTAGCGGTGATTATAGCAATCAGCCCCAGCATTTT.

The chain links TRBV2 to TRBJ1-6; unclear D gene. The length of the CDR3 is 16 residues. Germline V lookup: CDR1 SNHLY, CDR2 FYNNEI. Between the trimmed V and J ends, which lost 6 bases and 0 bases, there was a span of 12 bases. The CDR3 DNA reads TGTGCCAGCAGGGCAGCTCCTAGCTCCTATAATTCACCCCTCCACTTT. Encoded protein: CASRAAPSSYNSPLHF.

The J gene is TRBJ1-1, the V gene TRBV6-4; D unresolved. This CDR3 is 17 amino acids long. Trimming took off 9 bases at V and 0 bases at J, with 23 bases between the two ends. CDR1 MRHNA and CDR2 SNTAGT come from the germline V gene. In DNA form, the CDR3 reads TGTGCCAGTATATACGTTCCGGACCGGCCTATGAACACTGAAGCTTTCTTT. Its protein is CASIYVPDRPMNTEAFF.

This clone was observed a single time. This chain uses TRBV28 with TRBJ2-3, with 8 positions matching TRBD1. The CDR3 covers 12 residues. Germline V gene sequence: CDR1 MDHEN, CDR2 SYDVKM. Losses at the gene ends were 10 bases for V and 3 bases for J; bases not matched to a gene: 3. CDR3 in DNA: TGTGCCACCGACAGGGGAACAGATACGCAGTATTTT. Translating gives CATDRGTDTQYF.

The chain combines TRBV5-4 with TRBJ2-5, with 8 bases that match TRBD2. With 0 bases clipped from V and 0 bases from J, the junction kept 4 bases outside the gene matches. Germline lookup yields CDR1 SGHNT and CDR2 YYREEE (reference sequence). The CDR3 runs to 16 residues. The CDR3 is CASSLDGSGDQETQYF. The CDR3 nucleotides are TGTGCCAGCAGCTTGGATGGTAGCGGGGACCAAGAGACCCAGTACTTC.

The gene calls are TRBV12-5 and TRBJ1-5, with a tentative D call TRBD1 (5 bases). Germline V gene sequence: CDR1 LGHNT, CDR2 FRNRAP. V was trimmed by 1 base and J by 0 bases, leaving 7 bases between them. The CDR3 consists of 15 residues. The CDR3 region has the DNA TGTGCTAGTGGTTTGGACAGGTCTAGCAATCAGCCCCAGCATTTT. The encoded protein is CASGLDRSSNQPQHF. Full variable domain (outside the CDR3, taken from reference TRBV12-5 and TRBJ1-5): DARVTQTPRHKVTEMGQEVTMRCQPILGHNTVFWYRQTMMQGLELLAYFRNRAPLDDSGMPKDRFSAEMPDATLATLKIQPSEPRDSAVYFCASGLDRSSNQPQHFGDGTRLSIL.

This chain connects TRBV4-1 to TRBJ2-7; D unclear. V gave up 0 bases and J gave up 3 bases, with 9 bases separating them. The CDR3 covers 14 residues. CDR1 MGHRA and CDR2 YSYEKL come from the germline V gene. The CDR3 region is CASSQDQGDYEQYF. For the CDR3, the DNA is TGCGCCAGCAGCCAAGATCAAGGCGACTACGAGCAGTACTTC.

The sample holds one count of this clone. The chain links TRBV6-1 to TRBJ1-1, with D perhaps matching TRBD1 (5 bases). With 3 bases removed from V and 3 bases from J, the gap between germline ends came to 8 bases. The CDR3 totals 13 residues. Looked up from germline, CDR1 is MNHNS and CDR2 is SASEGT. The CDR3 reads CASSDWGYTEAFF. CDR3 sequence (DNA): TGTGCCAGCAGTGATTGGGGCTACACTGAAGCTTTCTTT.

This rearrangement joins TRBV19 to TRBJ2-7, with a weak D call TRBD1 (5 bases). CDR1 is LNHDA, CDR2 SQIVND, per germline (reference sequence). This CDR3 spans 16 amino acids. V dropped 0 bases and J dropped 0 bases, with 12 bases sitting between them. The CDR3 sequence is CASSIDPGLDSYEQYF. The CDR3 region has the DNA TGTGCCAGTAGTATAGACCCAGGGCTGGACTCCTACGAGCAGTACTTC.

The chain combines TRBV5-4 with TRBJ2-2; tentatively, D is TRBD2 (5 bases). The CDR3 spans 14 residues. Germline V lookup: CDR1 SGHNT, CDR2 YYREEE (reference sequence). The V gene lost 1 base and the J gene lost 6 bases, with 10 bases spanning the gap. For the CDR3, the DNA is TGTGCCAGCAGCTTGAGCGAGAGGGCCGGGGAGCTGTTTTTT. It specifies CASSLSERAGELFF.

The rearrangement joins TRBV10-1 to TRBJ2-3; 10 nucleotides align to TRBD2. J was trimmed by 2 bases and V by 4 bases; bases with no gene match: 12. CDR3 length: 18 amino acids. Germline CDR1 WNHNN, CDR2 SYGVQD (reference sequence). Written as DNA, the CDR3 is TGCGCCAGCAGTGGGAGCGGGAGGGCCGGGAAAACCACAGATACGCAGTATTTT. The encoded protein is CASSGSGRAGKTTDTQYF.